What follows describes a single T cell receptor (beta chain). Within the sample, other DNA sequences also encode this same CDR3. The CDR3 is made up of 14 amino acids. Losses at the gene ends were 4 bases for V and 1 base for J; bases not matched to a gene: 1. Germline V lookup: CDR1 MNHEY, CDR2 SMNVEV (reference sequence). This sample was included in a study of T cell changes during pregnancy in multiple sclerosis. Profiling relied on immunoSEQ multiplex PCR, and the TCRdb table lists in-frame clones only, not all of them. The profile shows about 59,000 clones, roughly 94% of them singletons. The sequence came from a female donor with multiple sclerosis, enrolled in a pregnancy study. The J gene is TRBJ2-7, the V gene TRBV27, with 10 bases lining up with TRBD2. This specimen was CD8+ T cells from peripheral blood mononuclear cells, taken after pregnancy. CDR3 nucleotides: TGTGCCAGCAGTTGGACTAGCGGTTCCTACGAGCAGTACTTC. Amino acids: CASSWTSGSYEQYF.